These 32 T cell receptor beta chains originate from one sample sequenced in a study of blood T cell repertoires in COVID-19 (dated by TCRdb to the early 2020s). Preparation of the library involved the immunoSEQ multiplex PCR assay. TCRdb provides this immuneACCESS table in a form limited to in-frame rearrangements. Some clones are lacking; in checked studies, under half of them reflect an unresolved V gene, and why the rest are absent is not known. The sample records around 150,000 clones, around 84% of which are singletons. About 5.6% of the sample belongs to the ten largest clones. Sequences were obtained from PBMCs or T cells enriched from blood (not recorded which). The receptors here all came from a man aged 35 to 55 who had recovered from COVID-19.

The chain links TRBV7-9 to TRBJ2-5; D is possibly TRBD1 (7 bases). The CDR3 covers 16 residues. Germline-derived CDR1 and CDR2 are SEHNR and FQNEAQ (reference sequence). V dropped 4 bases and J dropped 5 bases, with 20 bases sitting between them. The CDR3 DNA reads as TGTGCCAGCAGCTACCGCCGGGACAGCCGGGGGGAGACCCAGTACTTC. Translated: CASSYRRDSRGETQYF.

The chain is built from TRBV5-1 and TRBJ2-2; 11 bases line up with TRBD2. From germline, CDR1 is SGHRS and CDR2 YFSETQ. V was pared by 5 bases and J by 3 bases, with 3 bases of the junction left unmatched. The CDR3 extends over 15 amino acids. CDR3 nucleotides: TGCGCCAGCAGTCTACTAGCGGGGGACACCGGGGAGCTGTTTTTT. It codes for CASSLLAGDTGELFF.

The chain's CDR3 is CASSFSEKAFF. The CDR3 DNA is TGTGCCAGCAGTTTCAGCGAGAAAGCTTTCTTT. The chain joins TRBV12-3 or TRBV12-4 to TRBJ1-1; no clear D gene. V was shortened by 3 bases and J by 9 bases, with 8 bases between the two germline ends. CDR3 length: 11 amino acids.

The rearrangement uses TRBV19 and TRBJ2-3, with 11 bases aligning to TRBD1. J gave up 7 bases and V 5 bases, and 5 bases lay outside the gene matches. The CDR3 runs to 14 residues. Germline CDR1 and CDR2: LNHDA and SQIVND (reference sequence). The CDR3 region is CASSEGQGVYTQYF. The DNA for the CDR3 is TGTGCCAGTAGTGAGGGACAGGGGGTTTATACGCAGTATTTT. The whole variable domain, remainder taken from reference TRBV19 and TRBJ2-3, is DGGITQSPKYLFRKEGQNVTLSCEQNLNHDAMYWYRQDPGQGLRLIYYSQIVNDFQKGDIAEGYSVSREKKESFPLTVTSAQKNPTAFYLCASSEGQGVYTQYFGPGTRLTVL.

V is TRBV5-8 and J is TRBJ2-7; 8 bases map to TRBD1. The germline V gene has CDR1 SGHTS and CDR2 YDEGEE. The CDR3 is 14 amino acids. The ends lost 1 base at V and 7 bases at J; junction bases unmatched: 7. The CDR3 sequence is CASSLQTGVMEQYF. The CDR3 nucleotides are TGTGCCAGCAGCTTGCAGACAGGGGTGATGGAGCAGTACTTC.

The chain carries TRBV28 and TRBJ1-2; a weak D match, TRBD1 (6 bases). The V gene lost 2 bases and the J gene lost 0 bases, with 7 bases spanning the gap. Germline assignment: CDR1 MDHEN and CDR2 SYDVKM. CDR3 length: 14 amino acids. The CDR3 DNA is TGTGCCAGCAGTTTAAAGGGGGCTAACTATGGCTACACCTTC. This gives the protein CASSLKGANYGYTF.

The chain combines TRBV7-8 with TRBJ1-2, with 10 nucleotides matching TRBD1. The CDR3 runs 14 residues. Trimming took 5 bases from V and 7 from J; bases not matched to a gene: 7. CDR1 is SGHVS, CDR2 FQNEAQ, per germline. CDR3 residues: CASSTRQGASGYTF. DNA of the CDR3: TGTGCCAGCAGCACGCGACAGGGGGCTTCTGGCTACACCTTC.

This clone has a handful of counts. CDR3 residues: CASSWDSSGGKPQHF. Here the CDR3 DNA reads TGTGCCAGCAGTTGGGACAGCTCTGGGGGTAAGCCCCAGCATTTT. The rearrangement uses TRBV28 and TRBJ1-5; the match to TRBD1 covers 7 bases. The V gene's germline CDR1 is MDHEN and CDR2 SYDVKM. The CDR3 spans 15 residues. V was pared by 4 bases and J by 8 bases, with 11 bases of the junction left unmatched. The full variable domain, with the rest looked up from reference TRBV28 and TRBJ1-5, is DVKVTQSSRYLVKRTGEKVFLECVQDMDHENMFWYRQDPGLGLRLIYFSYDVKMKEKGDIPEGYSVSREKKERFSLILESASTNQTSMYLCASSWDSSGGKPQHFGDGTRLSIL.

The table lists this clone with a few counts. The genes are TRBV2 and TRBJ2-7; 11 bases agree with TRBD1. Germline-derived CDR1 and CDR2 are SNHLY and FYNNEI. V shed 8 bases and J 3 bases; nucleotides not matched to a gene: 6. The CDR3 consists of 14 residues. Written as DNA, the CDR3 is TGTGCCAGCCAAACCGGGACAGGGGGCTACGAGCAGTACTTC. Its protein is CASQTGTGGYEQYF.

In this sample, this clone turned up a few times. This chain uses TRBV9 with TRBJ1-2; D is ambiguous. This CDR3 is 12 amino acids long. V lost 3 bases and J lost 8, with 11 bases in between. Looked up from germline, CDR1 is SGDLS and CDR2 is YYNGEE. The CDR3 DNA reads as TGTGCCAGCAGCGCGGGAGGGCAAGGCTACACCTTC. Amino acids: CASSAGGQGYTF.

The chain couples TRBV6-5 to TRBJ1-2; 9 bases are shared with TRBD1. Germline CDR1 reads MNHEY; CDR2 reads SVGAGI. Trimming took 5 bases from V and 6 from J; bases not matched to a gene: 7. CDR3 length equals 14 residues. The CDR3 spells CASSTGGRLNGYTF. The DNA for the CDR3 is TGTGCCAGCAGTACAGGGGGCCGTTTAAATGGCTACACCTTC.

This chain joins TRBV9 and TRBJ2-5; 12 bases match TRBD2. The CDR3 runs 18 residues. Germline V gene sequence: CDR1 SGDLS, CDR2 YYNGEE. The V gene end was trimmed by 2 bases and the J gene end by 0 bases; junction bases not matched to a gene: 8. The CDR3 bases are TGTGCCAGCAGCGTTGCCACTAGCGGGGGGTACAACCAAGAGACCCAGTACTTC. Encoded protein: CASSVATSGGYNQETQYF.

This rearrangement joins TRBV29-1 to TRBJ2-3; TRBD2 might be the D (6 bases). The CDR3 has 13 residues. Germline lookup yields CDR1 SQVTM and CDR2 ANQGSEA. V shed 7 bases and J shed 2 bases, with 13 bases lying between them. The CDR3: CSAVGGATDTQYF. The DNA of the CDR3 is TGCAGCGCTGTCGGCGGGGCCACAGATACGCAGTATTTT.

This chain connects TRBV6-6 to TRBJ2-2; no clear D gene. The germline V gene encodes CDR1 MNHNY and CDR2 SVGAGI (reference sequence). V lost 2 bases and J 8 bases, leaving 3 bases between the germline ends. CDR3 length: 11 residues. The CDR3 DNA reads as TGTGCCAGCAGTTACCTTGGGGAGCTGTTTTTT. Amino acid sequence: CASSYLGELFF.

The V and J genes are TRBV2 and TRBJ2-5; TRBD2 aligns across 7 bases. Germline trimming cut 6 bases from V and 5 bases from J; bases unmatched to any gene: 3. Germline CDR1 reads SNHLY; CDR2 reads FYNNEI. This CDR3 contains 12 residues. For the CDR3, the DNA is TGTGCCAGCAGGACTAGCACTGAGACCCAGTACTTC. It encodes CASRTSTETQYF.

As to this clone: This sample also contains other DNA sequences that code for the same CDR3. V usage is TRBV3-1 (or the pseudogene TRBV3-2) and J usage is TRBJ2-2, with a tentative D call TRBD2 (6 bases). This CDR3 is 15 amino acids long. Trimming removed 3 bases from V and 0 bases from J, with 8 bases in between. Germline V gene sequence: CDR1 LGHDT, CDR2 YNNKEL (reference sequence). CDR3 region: CASSQGGTNTGELFF. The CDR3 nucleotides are TGTGCCAGCAGCCAGGGGGGAACGAACACCGGGGAGCTGTTTTTT.

CDR3 loop: CAIHGQINTGELFF. CDR3 nucleotide sequence: TGTGCCATCCATGGACAGATTAACACCGGGGAGCTGTTTTTT. V usage is TRBV7-9 and J usage is TRBJ2-2; a weak D match, TRBD1 (6 bases). The germline gives CDR1 SEHNR, CDR2 FQNEAQ (reference sequence). This CDR3 contains 14 residues. The V and J ends lost 10 bases and 2 bases respectively, with 14 bases between them.

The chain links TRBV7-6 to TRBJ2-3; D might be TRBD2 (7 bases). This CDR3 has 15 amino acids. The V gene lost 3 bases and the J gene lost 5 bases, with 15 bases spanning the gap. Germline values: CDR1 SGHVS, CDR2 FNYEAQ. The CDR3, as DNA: TGTGCCAGCAGCTTTAGGGGGGGGGCCGTAGATACGCAGTATTTT. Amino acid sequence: CASSFRGGAVDTQYF.

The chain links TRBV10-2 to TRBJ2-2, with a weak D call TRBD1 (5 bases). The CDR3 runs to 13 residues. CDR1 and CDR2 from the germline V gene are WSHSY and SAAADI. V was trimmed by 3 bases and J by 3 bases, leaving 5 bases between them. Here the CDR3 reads CASSDRDTGELFF. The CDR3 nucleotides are TGCGCCAGCAGTGACAGGGACACCGGGGAGCTGTTTTTT.

The CDR3 DNA is TGTGCCAGCAGCCCCCTTGGCGGGGGCCACGAGCAGTACGTC. Translating gives CASSPLGGGHEQYV. V and J are TRBV6-5 and TRBJ2-7, with D possibly being TRBD2 (7 bases). CDR3 size: 14 residues. Germline V gives CDR1 MNHEY, CDR2 SVGAGI. Trimming took 6 bases from V and 5 from J, leaving 17 bases between them.

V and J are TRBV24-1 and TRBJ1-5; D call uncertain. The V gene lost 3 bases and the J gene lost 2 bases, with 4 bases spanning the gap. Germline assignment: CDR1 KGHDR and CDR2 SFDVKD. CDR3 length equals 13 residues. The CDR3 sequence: CATSDRGNQPQHF. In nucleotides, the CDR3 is TGTGCCACCAGTGATCGGGGCAATCAGCCCCAGCATTTT.

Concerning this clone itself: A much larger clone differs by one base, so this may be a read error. CDR3 coding DNA: TGTGCCAGCAGCGTGACAGGGGATCAGCCCCAGCATTTT. It specifies CASSVTGDQPQHF. V is TRBV7-2 and J is TRBJ1-5, with 8 nucleotides matching TRBD1. In germline, CDR1 is SGHTA, CDR2 FQGNSA. This CDR3 has 13 residues. The J segment lost 5 bases and the V segment lost 5 bases, leaving 2 bases of the junction unmatched.

CDR3 DNA sequence: TGCGCCAGCAGCTTGGAGGCCGATAGAGGACAGGGAGCTTTCTTT. It is translated as CASSLEADRGQGAFF. The V call is TRBV5-1, the J call TRBJ1-1; 8 bases agree with TRBD1. The CDR3 has 15 amino acids. Germline V gives CDR1 SGHRS, CDR2 YFSETQ. Trimming cost V 0 bases and J 10 bases; bases outside gene matches: 11.

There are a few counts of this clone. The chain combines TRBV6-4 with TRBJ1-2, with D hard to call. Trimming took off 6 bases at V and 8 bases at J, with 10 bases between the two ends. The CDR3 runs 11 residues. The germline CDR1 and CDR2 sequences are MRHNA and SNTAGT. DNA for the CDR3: TGTGCCAGCAGAGCAAGCGGCGGCTACACCTTC. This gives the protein CASRASGGYTF.

The CDR3 nucleotides are TGTGCCACCAAGGGACAGCTTAGCAATCAGCCCCAGCATTTT. This sequence encodes CATKGQLSNQPQHF. The chain links TRBV19 to TRBJ1-5; 7 bases map to TRBD1. CDR3 length: 14 amino acids. With V trimmed by 10 bases and J by 0 bases, 6 bases remained unmatched. Germline CDR1 is LNHDA and CDR2 is SQIVND (reference sequence).

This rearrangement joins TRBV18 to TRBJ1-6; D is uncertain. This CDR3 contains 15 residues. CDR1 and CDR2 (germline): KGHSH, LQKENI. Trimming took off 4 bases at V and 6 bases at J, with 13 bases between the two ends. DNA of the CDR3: TGTGCCAGCTCACATGGACTAGAACCTAATTCACCCCTCCACTTT. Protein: CASSHGLEPNSPLHF.

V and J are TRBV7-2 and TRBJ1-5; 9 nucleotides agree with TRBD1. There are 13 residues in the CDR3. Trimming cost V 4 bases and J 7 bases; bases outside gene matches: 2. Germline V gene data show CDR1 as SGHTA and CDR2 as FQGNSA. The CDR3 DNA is TGTGCCAGCAGCTCACAGGGGGCGCAGCCCCAGCATTTT. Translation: CASSSQGAQPQHF.

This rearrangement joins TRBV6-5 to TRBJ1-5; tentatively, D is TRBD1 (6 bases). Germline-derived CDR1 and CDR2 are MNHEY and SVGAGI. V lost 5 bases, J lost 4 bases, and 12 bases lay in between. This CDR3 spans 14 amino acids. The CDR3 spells CASSTGQINQPQHF. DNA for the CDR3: TGTGCCAGCAGTACTGGACAGATAAATCAGCCCCAGCATTTT.

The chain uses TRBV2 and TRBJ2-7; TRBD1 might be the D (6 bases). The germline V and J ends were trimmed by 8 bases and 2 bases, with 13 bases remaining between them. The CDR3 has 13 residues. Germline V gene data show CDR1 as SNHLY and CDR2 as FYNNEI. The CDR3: CASCRGDAYEQYV. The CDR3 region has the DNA TGTGCCAGCTGCAGGGGCGACGCCTACGAGCAGTACGTC.

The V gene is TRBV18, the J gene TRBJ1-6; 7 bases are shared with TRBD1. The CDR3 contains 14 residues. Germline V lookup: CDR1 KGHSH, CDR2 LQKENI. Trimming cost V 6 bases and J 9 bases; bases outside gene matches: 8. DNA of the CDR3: TGTGCCAGCTCCCGGGACAGTGAAGGTTCACCCCTCCACTTT. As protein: CASSRDSEGSPLHF.

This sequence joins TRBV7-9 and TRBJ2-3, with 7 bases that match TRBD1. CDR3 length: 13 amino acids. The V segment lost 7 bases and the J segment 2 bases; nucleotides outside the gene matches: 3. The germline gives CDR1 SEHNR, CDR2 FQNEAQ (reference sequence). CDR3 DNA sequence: TGTGCCAGCACCGACAGGGCCACAGATACGCAGTATTTT. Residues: CASTDRATDTQYF.

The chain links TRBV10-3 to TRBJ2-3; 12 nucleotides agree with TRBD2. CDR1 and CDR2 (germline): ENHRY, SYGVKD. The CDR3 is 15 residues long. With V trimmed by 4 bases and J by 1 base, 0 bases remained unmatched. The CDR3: CAISGLAGGTDTQYF. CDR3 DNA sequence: TGTGCCATCAGTGGACTAGCGGGGGGCACAGATACGCAGTATTTT.